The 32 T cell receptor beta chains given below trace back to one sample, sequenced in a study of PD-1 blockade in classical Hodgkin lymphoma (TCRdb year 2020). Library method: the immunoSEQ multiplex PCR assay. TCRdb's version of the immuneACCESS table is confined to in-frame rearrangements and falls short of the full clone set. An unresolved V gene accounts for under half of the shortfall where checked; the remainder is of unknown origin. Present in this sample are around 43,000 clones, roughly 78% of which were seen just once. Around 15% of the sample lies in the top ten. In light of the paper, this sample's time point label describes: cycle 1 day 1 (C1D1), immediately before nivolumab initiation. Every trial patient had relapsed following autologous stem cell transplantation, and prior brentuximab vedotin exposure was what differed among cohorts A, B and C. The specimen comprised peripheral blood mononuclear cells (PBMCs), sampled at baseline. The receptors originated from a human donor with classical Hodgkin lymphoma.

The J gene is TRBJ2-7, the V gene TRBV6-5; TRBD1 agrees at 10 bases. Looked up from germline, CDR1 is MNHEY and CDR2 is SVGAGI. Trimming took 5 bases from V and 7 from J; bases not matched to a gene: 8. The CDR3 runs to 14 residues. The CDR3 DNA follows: TGTGCCAGCAGTCCCCCGGACAGGGGGGGTGAGCAGTACTTC. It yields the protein CASSPPDRGGEQYF.

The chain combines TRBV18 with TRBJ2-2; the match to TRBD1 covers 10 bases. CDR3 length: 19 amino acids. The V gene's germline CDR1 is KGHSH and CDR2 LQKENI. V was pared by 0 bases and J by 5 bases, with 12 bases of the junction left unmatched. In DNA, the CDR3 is TGTGCCAGCTCACCACCGAACCCGACAGGGGGCGTTTGGACCGGGGAGCTGTTTTTT. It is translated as CASSPPNPTGGVWTGELFF.

The CDR3 loop is CASSLWGQGRAGANVLTF. DNA for the CDR3: TGTGCCAGCAGTTTATGGGGACAGGGAAGGGCTGGGGCCAACGTCCTGACTTTC. The chain has TRBV27 and TRBJ2-6, with TRBD1 identical over 9 bases. The CDR3 loop spans 18 amino acids. Germline-derived CDR1 and CDR2 are MNHEY and SMNVEV (reference sequence). The ends lost 1 base at V and 2 bases at J; junction bases unmatched: 6.

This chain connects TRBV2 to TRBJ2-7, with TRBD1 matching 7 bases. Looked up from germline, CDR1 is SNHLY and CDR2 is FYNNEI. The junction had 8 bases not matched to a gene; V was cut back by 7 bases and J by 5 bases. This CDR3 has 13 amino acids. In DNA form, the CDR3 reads TGTGCCAGCACCTCCAACAGGGGCAACGAGCAGTACTTC. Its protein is CASTSNRGNEQYF. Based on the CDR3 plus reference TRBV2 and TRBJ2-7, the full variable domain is EPEVTQTPSHQVTQMGQEVILRCVPISNHLYFYWYRQILGQKVEFLVSFYNNEISEKSEIFDDQFSVERPDGSNFTLKIRSTKLEDSAMYFCASTSNRGNEQYFGPGTRLTVT.

CDR3 in DNA: TGCGCCAGCAGCCAAGAAGGGACAGGTTGGTTCCCCCTCCACTTT. Translation gives CASSQEGTGWFPLHF. The rearrangement joins TRBV4-1 to TRBJ1-6; TRBD1 aligns across 8 bases. This CDR3 region has 15 residues. After removal of 0 bases from V and 13 bases from J, the junction contained 8 bases not matched to a gene. CDR1 is MGHRA, CDR2 YSYEKL, per germline.

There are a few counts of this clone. CDR3 bases: TGTGCTAGTGGATCGGACAGGGAGGGCGGGGGCTACACCTTC. It specifies CASGSDREGGGYTF. The chain uses TRBV12-5 and TRBJ1-2, with 8 bases aligning to TRBD1. Trimming at V came to 6 bases and at J to 8 bases, leaving 11 bases not matched to a gene. Germline-derived CDR1 and CDR2 are LGHNT and FRNRAP. This CDR3 spans 14 amino acids.

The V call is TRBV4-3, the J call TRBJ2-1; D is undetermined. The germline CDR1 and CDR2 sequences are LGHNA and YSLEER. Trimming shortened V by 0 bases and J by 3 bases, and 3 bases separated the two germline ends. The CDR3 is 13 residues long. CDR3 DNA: TGCGCCAGCAGCCAAGAAGGCTACAATGAGCAGTTCTTC. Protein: CASSQEGYNEQFF.

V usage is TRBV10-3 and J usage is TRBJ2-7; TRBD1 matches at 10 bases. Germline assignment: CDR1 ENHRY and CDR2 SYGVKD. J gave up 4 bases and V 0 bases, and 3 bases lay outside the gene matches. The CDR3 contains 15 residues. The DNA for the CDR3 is TGTGCCATCAGTGAGTCGGGACAGGGGTCGTACGAGCAGTACTTC. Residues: CAISESGQGSYEQYF.

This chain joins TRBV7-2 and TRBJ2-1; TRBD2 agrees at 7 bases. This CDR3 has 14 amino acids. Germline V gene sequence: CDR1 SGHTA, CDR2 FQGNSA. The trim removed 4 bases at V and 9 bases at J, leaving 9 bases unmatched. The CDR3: CASSYRPQRGEQFF. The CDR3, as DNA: TGTGCCAGCAGCTACCGTCCTCAGCGGGGTGAGCAGTTCTTC.

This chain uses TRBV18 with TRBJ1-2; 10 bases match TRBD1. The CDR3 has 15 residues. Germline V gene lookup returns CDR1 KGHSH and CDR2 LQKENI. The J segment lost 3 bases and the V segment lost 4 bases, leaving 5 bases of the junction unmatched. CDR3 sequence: CASSLGTGEDYGYTF. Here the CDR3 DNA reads TGTGCCAGCTCACTGGGGACAGGGGAGGACTATGGCTACACCTTC.

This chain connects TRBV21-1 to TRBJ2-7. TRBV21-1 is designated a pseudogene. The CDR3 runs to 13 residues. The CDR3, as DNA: TGTGCCAGCAGAGGAGATTTAGGGGAGGAGCAGTACTTC. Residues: CASRGDLGEEQYF.

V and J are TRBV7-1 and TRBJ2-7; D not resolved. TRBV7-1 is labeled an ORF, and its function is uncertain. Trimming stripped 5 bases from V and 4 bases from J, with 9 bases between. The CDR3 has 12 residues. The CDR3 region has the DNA TGTGCCAGCAGCCCCAACACGTACGAGCAGTACTTC. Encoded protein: CASSPNTYEQYF.

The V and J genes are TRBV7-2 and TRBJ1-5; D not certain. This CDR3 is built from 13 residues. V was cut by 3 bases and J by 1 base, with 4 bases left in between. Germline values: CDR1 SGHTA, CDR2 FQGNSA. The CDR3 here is CASSFDSNQPQHF. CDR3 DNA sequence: TGTGCCAGCAGCTTCGACAGCAATCAGCCCCAGCATTTT.

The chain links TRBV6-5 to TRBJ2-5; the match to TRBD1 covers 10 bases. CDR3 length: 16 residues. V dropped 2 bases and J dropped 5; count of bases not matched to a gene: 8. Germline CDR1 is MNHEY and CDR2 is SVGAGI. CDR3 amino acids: CASSYQPTGGWETQYF. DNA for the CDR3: TGTGCCAGCAGTTACCAACCGACAGGGGGCTGGGAGACCCAGTACTTC.

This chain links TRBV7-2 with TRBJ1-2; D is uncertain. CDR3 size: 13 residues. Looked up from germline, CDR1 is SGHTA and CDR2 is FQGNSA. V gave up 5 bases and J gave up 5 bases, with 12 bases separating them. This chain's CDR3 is CASSPVLLYGYTF. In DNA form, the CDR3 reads TGTGCCAGCAGCCCGGTCCTCCTATATGGCTACACCTTC.

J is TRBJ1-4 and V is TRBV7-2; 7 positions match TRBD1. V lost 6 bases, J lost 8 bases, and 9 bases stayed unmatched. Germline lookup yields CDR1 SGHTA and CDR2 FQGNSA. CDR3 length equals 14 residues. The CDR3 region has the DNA TGTGCCAGCAGGCGACAGGGTGGGGAGGAAAAACTGTTTTTT. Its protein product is CASRRQGGEEKLFF.

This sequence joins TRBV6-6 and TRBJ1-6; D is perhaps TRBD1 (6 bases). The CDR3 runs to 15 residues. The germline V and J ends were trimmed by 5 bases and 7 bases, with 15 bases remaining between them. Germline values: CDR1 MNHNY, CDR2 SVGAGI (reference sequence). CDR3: CASSGGAVPNSPLHF. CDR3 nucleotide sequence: TGTGCCAGCAGTGGGGGGGCGGTTCCGAATTCACCCCTCCACTTT.

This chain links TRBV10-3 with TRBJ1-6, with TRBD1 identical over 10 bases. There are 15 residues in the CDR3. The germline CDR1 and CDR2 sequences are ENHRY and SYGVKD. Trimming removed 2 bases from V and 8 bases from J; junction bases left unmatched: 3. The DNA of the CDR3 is TGTGCCATCAGTGAGGACAGGGGGCTGGATTCACCCCTCCACTTT. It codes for CAISEDRGLDSPLHF.

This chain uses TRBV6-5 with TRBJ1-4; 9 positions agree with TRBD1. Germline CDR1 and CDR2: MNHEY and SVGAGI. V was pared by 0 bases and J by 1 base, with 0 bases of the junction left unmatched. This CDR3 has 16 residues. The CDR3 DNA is TGTGCCAGCAGTTACTCGACAGGGGGAACTAATGAAAAACTGTTTTTT. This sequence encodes CASSYSTGGTNEKLFF.

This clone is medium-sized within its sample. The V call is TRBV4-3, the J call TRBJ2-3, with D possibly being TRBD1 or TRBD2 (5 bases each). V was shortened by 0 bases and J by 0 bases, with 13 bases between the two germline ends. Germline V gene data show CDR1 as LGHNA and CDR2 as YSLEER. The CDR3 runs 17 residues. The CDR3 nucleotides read TGCGCCAGCAGCCAAGAGGACGGGACCCCTAGCACAGATACGCAGTATTTT. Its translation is CASSQEDGTPSTDTQYF.

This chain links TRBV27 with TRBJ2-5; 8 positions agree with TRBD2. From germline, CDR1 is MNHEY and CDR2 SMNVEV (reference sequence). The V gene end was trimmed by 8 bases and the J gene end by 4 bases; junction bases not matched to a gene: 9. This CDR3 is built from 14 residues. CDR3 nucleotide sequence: TGTGCCAGCCGAGTCGGGGGGGCCCCAGAGACCCAGTACTTC. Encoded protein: CASRVGGAPETQYF.

CDR3 protein: CASSPIGVRETQYF. CDR3 bases: TGTGCCAGCTCACCAATCGGGGTCCGAGAGACCCAGTACTTC. The chain joins TRBV18 to TRBJ2-5; D perhaps matches TRBD2 (5 bases). The germline V gene encodes CDR1 KGHSH and CDR2 LQKENI. Trimming removed 2 bases at V and 4 bases at J, with 11 bases between. The length of the CDR3 is 14 residues.

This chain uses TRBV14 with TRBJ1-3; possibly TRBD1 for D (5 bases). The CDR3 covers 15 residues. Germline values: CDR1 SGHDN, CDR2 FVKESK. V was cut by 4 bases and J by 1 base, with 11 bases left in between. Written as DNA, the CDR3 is TGTGCCAGCAGCCCGAAGAGGGGATCTGGAAACACCATATATTTT. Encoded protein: CASSPKRGSGNTIYF. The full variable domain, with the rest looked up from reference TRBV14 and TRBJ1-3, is EAGVTQFPSHSVIEKGQTVTLRCDPISGHDNLYWYRRVMGKEIKFLLHFVKESKQDESGMPNNRFLAERTGGTYSTLKVQPAELEDSGVYFCASSPKRGSGNTIYFGEGSWLTVV.

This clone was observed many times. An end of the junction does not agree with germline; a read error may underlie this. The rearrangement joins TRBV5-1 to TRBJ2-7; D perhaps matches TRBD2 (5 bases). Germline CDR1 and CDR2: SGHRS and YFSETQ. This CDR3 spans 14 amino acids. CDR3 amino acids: CASSLERTSSEQYF. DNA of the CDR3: TGCGCCAGCAGCTTGGAAAGGACTTCCTCCGAGCAGTACTTC.

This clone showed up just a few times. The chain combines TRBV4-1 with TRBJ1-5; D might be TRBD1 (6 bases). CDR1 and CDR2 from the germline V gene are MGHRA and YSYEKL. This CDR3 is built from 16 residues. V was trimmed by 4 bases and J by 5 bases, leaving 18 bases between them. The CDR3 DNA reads TGCGCCAGCAGCCCAAAGGGGGTCGGGTGGGATCAGCCCCAGCATTTT. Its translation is CASSPKGVGWDQPQHF.

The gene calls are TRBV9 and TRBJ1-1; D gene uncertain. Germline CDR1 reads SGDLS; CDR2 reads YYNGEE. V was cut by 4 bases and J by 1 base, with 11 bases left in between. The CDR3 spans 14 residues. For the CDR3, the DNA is TGTGCCAGCAGCCCACCCCCCCCGAACACTGAAGCTTTCTTT. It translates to CASSPPPPNTEAFF.

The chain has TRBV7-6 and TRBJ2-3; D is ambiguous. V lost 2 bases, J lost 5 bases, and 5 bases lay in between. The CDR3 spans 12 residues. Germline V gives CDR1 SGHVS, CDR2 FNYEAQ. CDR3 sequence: CASSLNGDTQYF. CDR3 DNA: TGTGCCAGCAGCTTAAACGGAGATACGCAGTATTTT.

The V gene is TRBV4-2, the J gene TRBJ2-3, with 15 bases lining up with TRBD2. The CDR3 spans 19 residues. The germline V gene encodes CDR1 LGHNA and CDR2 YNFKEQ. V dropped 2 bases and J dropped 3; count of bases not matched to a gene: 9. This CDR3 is CASSQQRTSGGARTDTQYF. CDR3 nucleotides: TGTGCCAGCAGCCAACAAAGGACTAGCGGGGGGGCAAGGACAGATACGCAGTATTTT.

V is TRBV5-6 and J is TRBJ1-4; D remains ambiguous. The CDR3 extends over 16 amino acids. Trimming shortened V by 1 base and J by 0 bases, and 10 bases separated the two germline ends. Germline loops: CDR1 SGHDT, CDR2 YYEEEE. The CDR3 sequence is CASSLYRRATNEKLFF. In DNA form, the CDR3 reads TGTGCCAGCAGCTTGTACAGACGCGCAACTAATGAAAAACTGTTTTTT. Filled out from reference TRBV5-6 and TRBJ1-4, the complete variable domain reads DAGVTQSPTHLIKTRGQQVTLRCSPKSGHDTVSWYQQALGQGPQFIFQYYEEEERQRGNFPDRFSGHQFPNYSSELNVNALLLGDSALYLCASSLYRRATNEKLFFGSGTQLSVL.

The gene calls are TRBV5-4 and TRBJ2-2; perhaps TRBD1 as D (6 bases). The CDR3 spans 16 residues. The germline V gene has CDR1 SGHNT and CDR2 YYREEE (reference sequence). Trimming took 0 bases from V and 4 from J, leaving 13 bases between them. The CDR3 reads CASSLDRVVATGELFF. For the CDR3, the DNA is TGTGCCAGCAGCTTGGACAGGGTAGTTGCCACCGGGGAGCTGTTTTTT.

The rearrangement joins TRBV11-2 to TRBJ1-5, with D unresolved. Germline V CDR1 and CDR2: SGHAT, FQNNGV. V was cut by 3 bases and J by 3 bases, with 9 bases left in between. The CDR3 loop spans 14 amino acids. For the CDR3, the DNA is TGTGCCAGCAGCTTGGGTCCCTTCAATCAGCCCCAGCATTTT. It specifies CASSLGPFNQPQHF.

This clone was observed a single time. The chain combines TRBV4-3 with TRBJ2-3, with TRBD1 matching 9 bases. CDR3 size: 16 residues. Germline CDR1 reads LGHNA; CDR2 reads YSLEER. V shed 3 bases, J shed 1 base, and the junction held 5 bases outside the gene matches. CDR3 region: CASSQNRGLGTDTQYF. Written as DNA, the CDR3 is TGCGCCAGCAGCCAGAACAGGGGGCTAGGCACAGATACGCAGTATTTT.